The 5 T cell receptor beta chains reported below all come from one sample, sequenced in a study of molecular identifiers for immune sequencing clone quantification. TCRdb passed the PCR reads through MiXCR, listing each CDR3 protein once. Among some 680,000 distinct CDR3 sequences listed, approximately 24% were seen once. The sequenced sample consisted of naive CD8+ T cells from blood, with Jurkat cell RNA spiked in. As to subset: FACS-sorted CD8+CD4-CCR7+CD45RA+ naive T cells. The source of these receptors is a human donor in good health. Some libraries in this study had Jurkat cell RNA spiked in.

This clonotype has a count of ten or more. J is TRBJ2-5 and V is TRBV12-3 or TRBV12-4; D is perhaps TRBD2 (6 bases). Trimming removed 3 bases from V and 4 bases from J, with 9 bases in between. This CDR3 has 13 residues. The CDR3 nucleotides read TGTGCCAGCAGTTTTGGAGGGACAGAGACCCAGTACTTC. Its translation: CASSFGGTETQYF.

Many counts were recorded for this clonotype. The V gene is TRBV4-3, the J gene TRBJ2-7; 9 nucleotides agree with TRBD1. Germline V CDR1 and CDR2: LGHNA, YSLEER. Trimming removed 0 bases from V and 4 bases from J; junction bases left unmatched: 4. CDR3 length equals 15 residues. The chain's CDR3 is CASSQEPGQGYEQYF. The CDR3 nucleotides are TGCGCCAGCAGCCAAGAGCCGGGACAGGGATACGAGCAGTACTTC.

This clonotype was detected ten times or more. CDR3 in DNA: TGTGCCAGCAGCCTAACGGACAGGGGCGGACAGCCCCAGCATTTT. As protein: CASSLTDRGGQPQHF. The rearrangement joins TRBV2 to TRBJ1-5, with TRBD1 identical over 9 bases. This CDR3 contains 15 residues. The germline gives CDR1 SNHLY, CDR2 FYNNEI. After removal of 6 bases from V and 7 bases from J, the junction contained 10 bases not matched to a gene.

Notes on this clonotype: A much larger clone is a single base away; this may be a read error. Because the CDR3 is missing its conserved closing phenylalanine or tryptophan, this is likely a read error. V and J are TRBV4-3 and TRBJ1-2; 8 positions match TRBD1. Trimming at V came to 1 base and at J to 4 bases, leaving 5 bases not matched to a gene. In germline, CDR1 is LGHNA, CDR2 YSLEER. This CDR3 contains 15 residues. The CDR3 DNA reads TGCGCCAGCAGCCAAGGGACAGGGTTGCGCTATGGCTACACCCTC. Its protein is CASSQGTGLRYGYTL.

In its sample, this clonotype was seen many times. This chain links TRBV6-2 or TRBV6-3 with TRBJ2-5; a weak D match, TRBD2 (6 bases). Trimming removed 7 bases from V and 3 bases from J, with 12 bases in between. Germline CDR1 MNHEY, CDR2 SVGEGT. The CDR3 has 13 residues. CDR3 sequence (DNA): TGTGCCAGCATCGACTGGGGGGAAGAGACCCAGTACTTC. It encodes CASIDWGEETQYF.